A selection of T cell receptor beta chains follows, all from one sample in a study of Ad26.COV2.S vaccination and SARS-CoV-2 variants. Method: immunoSEQ multiplex PCR; TCRdb's copy keeps in-frame clones and lacks some. The data show more than 300,000 clones, 85% to 90% seen once. The starting material was peripheral blood, obtained in a trial of Ad26.COV2.S vaccine versus placebo. The receptors derive from a person aged 18-60 years who received the Ad26.COV2.S COVID-19 vaccine or a placebo. CDR3s leave out the opening cysteine and the closing phenylalanine or tryptophan. Each record gives: clone size, V gene, CDR3 protein. For some rows the clone size is stated as once, few or many, or as a class when expanded; others skip it.

.,TRBV30,AWSVTVGGEPQH
.,TRBV28,ASSPPGLAGAETQY
.,TRBV29-1,SVQDNYEQY
.,TRBV11-3,ASSPQQRRNEKLF
.,TRBV2,ASKRTSVAQETQY
.,TRBV14,ASSPRDRSYEQY
.,TRBV19,ASSIVIRGTVPYEQY
.,TRBV18,ASSGATRSGEQF
.,TRBV4-3,ASSHGSGGSYEQY
.,TRBV28,ASSLAGTGGTEAF
.,TRBV3-1/TRBV3-2,ASSQDAGLVGTGELF
.,TRBV5-5,ASSLASEGLLTAGANVLT
.,TRBV6-5,ASWDVGQPAYEQY
.,TRBV19,ASSDRGKNTGELF
.,TRBV18,ASSPAEGSYNEQF
once,TRBV7-9,ASSLNAGEQY
.,TRBV7-8,ASSLATPGTSYEQY
.,TRBV6-2/TRBV6-3,ASSLQALNQPQH
.,TRBV5-1,ASSLGDSGYNEQF
.,TRBV18,ASTGTGGEAF
once,TRBV6-5,ASSYDRPNQPQH
.,TRBV4-1,ASSPRGGSGTYDEQY
.,TRBV11-2,ASSLDPNYGYT
once,TRBV27,ASSPYTVRYTEAF
.,TRBV4-1,ASSQGQGPEKLF
.,TRBV6-1,ASSDRDRVNTIY
.,TRBV2,ASSDWVGQPQH
.,TRBV7-8,ASSLEGQGAAVEQY
.,TRBV29-1,SVEGFIGEQF
.,TRBV27,ASSFHRQNTEAF
.,TRBV2,ASSEAGAWNEKLF
once,TRBV6-2/TRBV6-3,ASSYSLPYEQY
.,TRBV2,ASTPNSLTGELF
.,TRBV19,ASTGVVGNEQF
once,TRBV20-1,SAKKETQY
.,TRBV29-1,SVVGSNTGELF
.,TRBV6-5,ASSYVPGNTEAF
.,TRBV7-2,ASSSFQETQY